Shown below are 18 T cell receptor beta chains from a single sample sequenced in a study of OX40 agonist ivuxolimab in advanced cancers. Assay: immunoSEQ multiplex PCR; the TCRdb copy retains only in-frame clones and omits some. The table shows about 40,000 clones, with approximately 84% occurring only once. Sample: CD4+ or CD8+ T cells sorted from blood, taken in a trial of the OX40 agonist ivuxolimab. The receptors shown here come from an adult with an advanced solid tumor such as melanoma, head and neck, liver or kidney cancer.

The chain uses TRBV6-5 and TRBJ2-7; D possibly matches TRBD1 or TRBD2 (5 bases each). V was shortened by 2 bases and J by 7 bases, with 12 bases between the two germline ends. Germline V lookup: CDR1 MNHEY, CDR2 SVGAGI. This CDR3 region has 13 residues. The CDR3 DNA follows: TGTGCCAGCAGTTACAGCCGGGGCGGGGAGCAGTACGTC. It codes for CASSYSRGGEQYV.

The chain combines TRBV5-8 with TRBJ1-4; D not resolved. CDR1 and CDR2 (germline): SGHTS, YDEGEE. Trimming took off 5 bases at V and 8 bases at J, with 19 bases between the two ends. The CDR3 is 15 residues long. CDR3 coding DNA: TGTGCCAGCAGGGGAGCCGACAAGGAACCCGAAAAACTGTTTTTT. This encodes CASRGADKEPEKLFF.

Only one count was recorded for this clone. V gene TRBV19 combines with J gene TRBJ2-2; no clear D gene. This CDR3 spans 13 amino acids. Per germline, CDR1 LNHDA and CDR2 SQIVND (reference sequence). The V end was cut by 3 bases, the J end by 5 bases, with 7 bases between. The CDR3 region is CASSITWTGELFF. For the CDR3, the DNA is TGTGCCAGTAGTATCACTTGGACCGGGGAGCTGTTTTTT.

This CDR3 reads CASSLGPAGPYNSPLHF. CDR3 coding DNA: TGTGCCAGCAGTTTAGGGCCAGCAGGGCCCTATAATTCACCCCTCCACTTT. The rearrangement uses TRBV28 and TRBJ1-6; a weak D match, TRBD1 (5 bases). Germline lookup yields CDR1 MDHEN and CDR2 SYDVKM. The germline V and J ends were trimmed by 2 bases and 2 bases, with 13 bases remaining between them. This CDR3 has 17 amino acids.

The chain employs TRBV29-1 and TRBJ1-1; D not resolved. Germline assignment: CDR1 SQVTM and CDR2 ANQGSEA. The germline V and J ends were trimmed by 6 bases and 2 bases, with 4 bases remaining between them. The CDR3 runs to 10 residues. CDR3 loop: CSVANTEAFF. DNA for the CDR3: TGCAGCGTGGCTAACACTGAAGCTTTCTTT.

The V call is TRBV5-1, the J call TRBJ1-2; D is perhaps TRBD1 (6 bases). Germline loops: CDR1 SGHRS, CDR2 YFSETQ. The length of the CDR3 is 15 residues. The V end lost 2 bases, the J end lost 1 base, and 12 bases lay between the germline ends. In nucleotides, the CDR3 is TGCGCCAGCAGCTTCATACAGGGAGATAACTATGGCTACACCTTC. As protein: CASSFIQGDNYGYTF.

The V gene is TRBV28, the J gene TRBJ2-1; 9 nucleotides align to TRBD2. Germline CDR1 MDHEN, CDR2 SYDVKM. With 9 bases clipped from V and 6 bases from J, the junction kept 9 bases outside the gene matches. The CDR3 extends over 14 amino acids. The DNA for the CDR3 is TGTGCCAGTTCGGGGCGGGAGGGCCCCAATGAGCAGTTCTTC. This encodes CASSGREGPNEQFF.

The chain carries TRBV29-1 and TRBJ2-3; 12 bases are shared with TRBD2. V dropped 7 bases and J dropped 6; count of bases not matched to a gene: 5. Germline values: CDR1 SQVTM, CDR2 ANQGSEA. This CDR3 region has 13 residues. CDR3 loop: CSALAGGLDTQYF. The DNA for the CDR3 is TGCAGCGCGCTAGCGGGAGGGCTGGATACGCAGTATTTT.

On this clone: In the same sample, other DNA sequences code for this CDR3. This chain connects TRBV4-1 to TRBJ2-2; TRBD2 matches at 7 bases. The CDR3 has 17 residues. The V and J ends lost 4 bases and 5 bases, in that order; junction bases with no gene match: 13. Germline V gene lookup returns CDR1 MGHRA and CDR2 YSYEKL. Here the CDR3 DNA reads TGCGCCAGCAGCCTCCGAGTAGGCCTAGCGGAGACCGGGGAGCTGTTTTTT. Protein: CASSLRVGLAETGELFF.

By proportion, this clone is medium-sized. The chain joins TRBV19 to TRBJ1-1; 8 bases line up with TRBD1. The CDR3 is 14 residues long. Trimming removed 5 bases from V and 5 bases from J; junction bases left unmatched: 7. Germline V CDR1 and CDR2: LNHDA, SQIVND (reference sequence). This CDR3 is CASSPGQGWTEAFF. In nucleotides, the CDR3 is TGTGCCAGTAGTCCAGGACAGGGTTGGACTGAAGCTTTCTTT.

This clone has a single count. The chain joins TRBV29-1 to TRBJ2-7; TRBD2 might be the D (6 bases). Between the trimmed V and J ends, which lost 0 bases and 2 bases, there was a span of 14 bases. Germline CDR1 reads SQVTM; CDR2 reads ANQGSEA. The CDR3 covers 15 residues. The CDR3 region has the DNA TGCAGCGTTGAAGAGTTTGGCGGGACCGCCTACGAGCAGTACTTC. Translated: CSVEEFGGTAYEQYF.

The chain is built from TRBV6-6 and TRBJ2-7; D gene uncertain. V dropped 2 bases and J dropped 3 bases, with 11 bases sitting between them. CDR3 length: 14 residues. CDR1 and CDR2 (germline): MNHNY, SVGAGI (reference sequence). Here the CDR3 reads CASSYGSDLYEQYV. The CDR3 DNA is TGTGCCAGCAGTTACGGATCGGACCTCTACGAGCAGTACGTC.

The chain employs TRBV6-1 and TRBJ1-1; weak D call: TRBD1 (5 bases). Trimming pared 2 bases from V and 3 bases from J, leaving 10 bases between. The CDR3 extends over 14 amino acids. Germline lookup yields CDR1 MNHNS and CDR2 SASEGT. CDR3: CASSERGGYTEAFF. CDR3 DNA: TGTGCCAGCAGTGAACGGGGGGGATACACTGAAGCTTTCTTT.

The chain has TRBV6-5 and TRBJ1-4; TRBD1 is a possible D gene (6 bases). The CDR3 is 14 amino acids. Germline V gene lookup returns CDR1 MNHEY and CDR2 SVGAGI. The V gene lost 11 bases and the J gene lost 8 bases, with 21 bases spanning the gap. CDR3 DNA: TGTGCCGGGGGGCGAGGCGCGATGGGGGAAAAACTGTTTTTT. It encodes CAGGRGAMGEKLFF.

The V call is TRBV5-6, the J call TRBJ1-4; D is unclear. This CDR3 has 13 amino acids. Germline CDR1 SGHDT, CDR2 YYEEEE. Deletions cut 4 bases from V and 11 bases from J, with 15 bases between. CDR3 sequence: CASSGAGREKLFF. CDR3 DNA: TGTGCCAGCAGCGGAGCCGGGCGGGAGAAACTGTTTTTT.

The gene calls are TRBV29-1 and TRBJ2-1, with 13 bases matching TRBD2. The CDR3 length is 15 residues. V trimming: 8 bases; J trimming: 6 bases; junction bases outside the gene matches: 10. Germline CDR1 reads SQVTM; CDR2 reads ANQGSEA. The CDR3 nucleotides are TGCAGCTTCGAAGGACTAGCGGGGGTGTTCAATGAGCAGTTCTTC. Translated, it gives CSFEGLAGVFNEQFF.

The CDR3 loop reads CASSPTGSEQYV. The CDR3, as DNA: TGTGCCAGCAGCCCGACAGGGAGTGAGCAGTACGTC. V gene TRBV28 combines with J gene TRBJ2-7; the match to TRBD1 covers 7 bases. Trimming took 6 bases from V and 7 from J; bases not matched to a gene: 6. The germline V gene has CDR1 MDHEN and CDR2 SYDVKM. The CDR3 has 12 residues.

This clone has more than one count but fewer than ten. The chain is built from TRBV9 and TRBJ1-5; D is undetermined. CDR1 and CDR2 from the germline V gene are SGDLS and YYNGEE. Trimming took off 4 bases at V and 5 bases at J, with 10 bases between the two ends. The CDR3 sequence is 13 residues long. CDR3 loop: CASSSDTYQPQHF. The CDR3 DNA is TGTGCCAGCAGCTCTGACACCTATCAGCCCCAGCATTTT. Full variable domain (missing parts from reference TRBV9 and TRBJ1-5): DSGVTQTPKHLITATGQRVTLRCSPRSGDLSVYWYQQSLDQGLQFLIQYYNGEERAKGNILERFSAQQFPDLHSELNLSSLELGDSALYFCASSSDTYQPQHFGDGTRLSIL.